The 14 T cell receptor beta chains given below trace back to one sample, sequenced in a study of cytomegalovirus exposure and HLA in healthy donors. In the PCR, 60 Vbeta and 13 Jbeta primers were used. Clones were sequenced by immunoSEQ multiplex PCR, and TCRdb holds only the in-frame ones, with some missing. The table lists about 180,000 clones, 80% of them singletons. What was sequenced was PBMCs. All receptors come from a woman in her 30s in good health and CMV-seronegative.

The chain recombines TRBV19 with TRBJ1-1; D remains ambiguous. Germline V gene lookup returns CDR1 LNHDA and CDR2 SQIVND (reference sequence). The CDR3 sequence is 14 residues long. The V and J ends lost 5 bases and 0 bases respectively, with 10 bases between them. CDR3 in DNA: TGTGCCAGTAGTCCTAGACGGTTGAACACTGAAGCTTTCTTT. This translates into CASSPRRLNTEAFF. Full variable domain (outside the CDR3, taken from reference TRBV19 and TRBJ1-1): DGGITQSPKYLFRKEGQNVTLSCEQNLNHDAMYWYRQDPGQGLRLIYYSQIVNDFQKGDIAEGYSVSREKKESFPLTVTSAQKNPTAFYLCASSPRRLNTEAFFGQGTRLTVV.

The rearrangement links TRBV27 to TRBJ2-5; D unclear. The V and J ends lost 4 bases and 5 bases respectively, with 5 bases between them. This CDR3 region has 11 residues. CDR1 is MNHEY and CDR2 is SMNVEV in the germline V gene (reference sequence). For the CDR3, the DNA is TGTGCCAGCAGTTCGGAGGAGACCCAGTACTTC. Its protein is CASSSEETQYF.

In its sample, this clone was seen a few times. This chain connects TRBV5-1 to TRBJ2-5, with 14 bases lining up with TRBD2. J lost 10 bases, V lost 4 bases, and 12 bases had no gene match. Germline values: CDR1 SGHRS, CDR2 YFSETQ. This CDR3 has 16 residues. CDR3 loop: CASSESPGLAGVGQYF. The CDR3 DNA follows: TGCGCCAGCAGCGAATCACCGGGACTAGCGGGGGTGGGCCAGTACTTC. Drawing the rest from reference TRBV5-1 and TRBJ2-5, the complete variable domain is KAGVTQTPRYLIKTRGQQVTLSCSPISGHRSVSWYQQTPGQGLQFLFEYFSETQRNKGNFPGRFSGRQFSNSRSEMNVSTLELGDSALYLCASSESPGLAGVGQYFGPGTRLLVL.

This clone was recorded only once. The CDR3 region has the DNA TGTGCCAGCAGCCCCCCTTCCGGGGGATGGTACAAGAGAACCCAGTACTTC. It specifies CASSPPSGGWYKRTQYF. The chain couples TRBV7-9 to TRBJ2-5; TRBD2 might be the D (6 bases). The ends were cut back, 5 bases at V and 8 bases at J, with 27 bases in the middle. Germline loops: CDR1 SEHNR, CDR2 FQNEAQ (reference sequence). CDR3 length: 17 amino acids. The whole variable domain, filled in from reference TRBV7-9 and TRBJ2-5, reads DTGVSQNPRHKITKRGQNVTFRCDPISEHNRLYWYRQTLGQGPEFLTYFQNEAQLEKSRLLSDRFSAERPKGSFSTLEIQRTEQGDSAMYLCASSPPSGGWYKRTQYFGPGTRLLVL.

CDR3: CASSPGLAGFTDTQYF. The CDR3 DNA follows: TGTGCCAGCAGCCCGGGACTAGCGGGCTTCACAGATACGCAGTATTTT. This chain connects TRBV9 to TRBJ2-3, with TRBD2 matching 12 bases. There are 16 residues in the CDR3. CDR1 is SGDLS, CDR2 YYNGEE, per germline. The V segment lost 4 bases and the J segment 2 bases; nucleotides outside the gene matches: 5.

The chain uses TRBV2 and TRBJ2-1; maybe TRBD2 (7 bases). Deletions cut 4 bases from V and 8 bases from J, with 9 bases between. The V gene's germline CDR1 is SNHLY and CDR2 FYNNEI. The CDR3 length is 12 residues. CDR3 sequence: CASSGGGDEQFF. CDR3 DNA: TGTGCCAGCAGTGGGGGGGGCGATGAGCAGTTCTTC.

The chain couples TRBV18 to TRBJ2-7; tentative D call: TRBD2 (6 bases). From germline, CDR1 is KGHSH and CDR2 LQKENI. V shed 3 bases and J shed 5 bases, with 14 bases lying between them. This CDR3 comprises 14 residues. The CDR3 is CASSPSGTGNEQYF. The DNA of the CDR3 is TGTGCCAGCTCACCCTCTGGGACTGGAAACGAGCAGTACTTC.

This clone was seen a handful of times. This chain joins TRBV2 and TRBJ2-7; tentative D call: TRBD2 (5 bases). The CDR3 runs 13 residues. Germline lookup yields CDR1 SNHLY and CDR2 FYNNEI. V gave up 7 bases and J gave up 9 bases, with 19 bases separating them. CDR3 coding DNA: TGTGCCAGCACCTTGGCGACGGGGATTATGCAGTACTTC. This gives the protein CASTLATGIMQYF.

This clone showed up just once. J is TRBJ2-3 and V is TRBV5-5; 15 nucleotides line up with TRBD2. V trimming: 4 bases; J trimming: 5 bases; junction bases outside the gene matches: 8. CDR1 is SGHKS, CDR2 YYEKEE, per germline (reference sequence). The CDR3 runs 17 residues. The CDR3: CASSGGLAGGPGDTQYF. DNA of the CDR3: TGTGCCAGCAGCGGGGGACTAGCGGGGGGCCCTGGAGATACGCAGTATTTT.

This chain connects TRBV10-1 to TRBJ2-1, with TRBD1 matching 7 bases. CDR1 and CDR2 (germline): WNHNN, SYGVQD (reference sequence). The CDR3 covers 15 residues. With 5 bases clipped from V and 3 bases from J, the junction kept 7 bases outside the gene matches. The CDR3 region is CASSLSQGYYNEQFF. DNA for the CDR3: TGCGCCAGCAGTCTATCACAGGGGTACTACAATGAGCAGTTCTTC.

This CDR3 reads CASSYPGGETQYF. CDR3 in DNA: TGTGCCAGCAGTTACCCAGGGGGAGAGACCCAGTACTTC. V usage is TRBV6-5 and J usage is TRBJ2-5, with 7 bases fitting TRBD1. The CDR3 runs to 13 residues. J lost 4 bases, V lost 2 bases, and 1 base had no gene match. The germline V gene encodes CDR1 MNHEY and CDR2 SVGAGI.

The V gene is TRBV18, the J gene TRBJ1-1; 10 bases are shared with TRBD1. CDR3 length equals 14 residues. Trimming took 3 bases from V and 6 from J; bases not matched to a gene: 4. Per germline, CDR1 KGHSH and CDR2 LQKENI. As DNA, the CDR3 is TGTGCCAGCTCACCGATGGACAGGGGGGCTGAAGCTTTCTTT. It encodes CASSPMDRGAEAFF.

The chain combines TRBV2 with TRBJ1-5; 12 bases line up with TRBD1. Germline lookup yields CDR1 SNHLY and CDR2 FYNNEI. The CDR3 runs 15 residues. V lost 6 bases and J lost 7; bases outside the gene matches: 7. This CDR3 reads CASRAGTGGGQPQHF. The CDR3 bases are TGTGCCAGCAGGGCCGGGACAGGGGGCGGACAGCCCCAGCATTTT.

The V call is TRBV4-2, the J call TRBJ1-1, with 8 nucleotides matching TRBD1. Trimming removed 5 bases from V and 1 base from J; junction bases left unmatched: 9. The germline gives CDR1 LGHNA, CDR2 YNFKEQ. The CDR3 has 16 amino acids. CDR3 sequence reads: CASSSPTGGTNTEAFF. The CDR3 region has the DNA TGTGCCAGCAGCTCTCCTACAGGGGGTACGAACACTGAAGCTTTCTTT.